Listed below are T cell receptor beta chains from one sample, sequenced in a study of T cell responses to AZD1222 COVID-19 vaccine. Libraries were prepared by immunoSEQ multiplex PCR; TCRdb keeps only in-frame clonotypes and omits some of them. The sample gives roughly 150,000 clones, 80% to 90% of which show up once; 6% to 8% is in the top ten. The sequencing here drew on peripheral blood, taken on day 0 of AZD1222 vaccination. Receptor source: an adult in good health. CDR3s include the opening cysteine and the closing phenylalanine or tryptophan. Each record gives: V gene, D gene, J gene, clone size, CDR3 protein, CDR3 DNA. D genes are given only for firm matches. Size is stated for part of the rows, as once, few or many counts, or as a class when the clone is expanded.

TRBV12-3/TRBV12-4,NA,TRBJ1-2,NA,CASTLVPGGYTF,TGTGCCAGCACCCTTGTTCCCGGCGGCTACACCTTC
TRBV19,TRBD1,TRBJ1-6,NA,CASSTTRDRTSWNSPLHF,TGTGCCAGTAGTACGACCCGGGACAGAACGTCGTGGAATTCACCCCTCCACTTT
TRBV19,TRBD1,TRBJ2-5,NA,CASSYRGQETQYF,TGTGCCAGTAGTTACAGGGGGCAAGAGACCCAGTACTTC
TRBV5-5,NA,TRBJ2-7,NA,CASSFFQGTDEQYF,TGTGCCAGCAGCTTCTTCCAGGGCACGGACGAGCAGTACTTC
TRBV18,NA,TRBJ2-7,NA,CASSPPDRTFSYEQYF,TGTGCCAGCTCACCACCGGACAGAACCTTCTCCTACGAGCAGTACTTC
TRBV11-3,TRBD2,TRBJ2-3,NA,CASSSSGGTDTQYF,TGTGCCAGCAGCTCGAGCGGGGGCACAGATACGCAGTATTTT
TRBV7-9,NA,TRBJ1-6,NA,CASSSREVGNSPLHF,TGTGCCAGCAGCTCCCGGGAGGTGGGTAATTCACCCCTCCACTTT
TRBV4-1,TRBD2,TRBJ2-3,NA,CASSHGLAGTDTQYF,TGCGCCAGCAGCCACGGACTAGCAGGCACAGATACGCAGTATTTT
TRBV9,TRBD2,TRBJ2-1,NA,CASSSGGYNEQFF,TGTGCCAGCAGCTCCGGGGGGTACAATGAGCAGTTCTTC
TRBV4-1,NA,TRBJ2-2,NA,CASSLGGGRTGELFF,TGCGCCAGCAGCCTAGGGGGGGGGCGCACCGGGGAGCTGTTTTTT
TRBV18,NA,TRBJ1-1,NA,CASSPNDRQAFF,TGTGCCAGCTCACCAAACGACCGGCAGGCTTTCTTT
TRBV14,NA,TRBJ2-7,NA,CASSTQGSIKQYF,TGTGCCAGCAGCACTCAGGGTTCTATCAAGCAGTACTTC
TRBV7-8,NA,TRBJ1-1,NA,CASSLGSSGMNTEAFF,TGTGCCAGCAGCTTAGGAAGTTCGGGCATGAACACTGAAGCTTTCTTT
TRBV2,TRBD2,TRBJ2-3,NA,CASSRTSGGTDTQYF,TGTGCCAGCAGTCGGACTAGCGGGGGCACAGATACGCAGTATTTT
TRBV10-3,NA,TRBJ1-1,NA,CAIMDTLGAFF,TGTGCCATCATGGACACCTTGGGGGCTTTCTTT
TRBV3-1/TRBV3-2,NA,TRBJ1-1,once,CASSQLSWGRENTEAFF,TGTGCCAGCAGCCAATTGAGTTGGGGCAGGGAAAACACTGAAGCTTTCTTT
TRBV28,NA,TRBJ1-5,NA,CASSRQTDNQPQHF,TGTGCCAGCAGCCGACAGACAGATAATCAGCCCCAGCATTTT
TRBV7-2,NA,TRBJ1-2,few,CASSPQIGDFYGYTF,TGTGCCAGCAGCCCCCAAATCGGGGACTTCTATGGCTACACCTTC
TRBV5-6,NA,TRBJ1-6,NA,CASSLLDRFDNSPLHF,TGTGCCAGCAGTCTCCTTGACAGGTTTGATAATTCACCCCTCCACTTT
TRBV6-5,TRBD1,TRBJ2-7,NA,CASSQGQGAYEQYF,TGTGCCAGCAGCCAGGGACAGGGAGCCTACGAGCAGTACTTC
TRBV18,NA,TRBJ1-3,NA,CASSPALSSGNTIYF,TGTGCCAGCTCACCGGCCCTCAGCTCTGGAAACACCATATATTTT
TRBV9,TRBD2,TRBJ2-1,NA,CASSVDGTSGYNEQFF,TGTGCCAGCAGCGTAGACGGGACTAGCGGTTACAATGAGCAGTTCTTC
TRBV3-1/TRBV3-2,TRBD2,TRBJ2-1,NA,CASSRQLAGAYNEQFF,TGTGCCAGCAGCCGGCAACTAGCGGGGGCTTACAATGAGCAGTTCTTC
TRBV9,NA,TRBJ1-4,NA,CASSVGDQSPNEKLFF,TGTGCCAGCAGCGTAGGCGACCAGAGTCCTAATGAAAAACTGTTTTTT
TRBV18,TRBD2,TRBJ2-3,once,CASSLRTSGAYTDTQYF,TGTGCCAGCTCACTCCGGACTAGCGGGGCGTACACAGATACGCAGTATTTT
TRBV28,NA,TRBJ1-5,once,CASSPPQDYSNQPQHF,TGTGCCAGCAGTCCCCCGCAAGACTATAGCAATCAGCCCCAGCATTTT
TRBV3-1/TRBV3-2,NA,TRBJ1-6,NA,CASSRPQVGGVNSPLHF,TGTGCCAGCAGCCGACCACAGGTCGGGGGTGTTAATTCACCCCTCCACTTT
TRBV3-1/TRBV3-2,TRBD2,TRBJ2-3,once,CASSQVGGSSTDTQYF,TGTGCCAGCAGCCAAGTGGGGGGGTCTAGCACAGATACGCAGTATTTT
TRBV7-9,TRBD1,TRBJ1-1,NA,CASSLDQGAPNTEAFF,TGTGCCAGCAGCTTAGACCAGGGGGCGCCGAACACTGAAGCTTTCTTT
TRBV10-2,NA,TRBJ2-2,NA,CATKVPPGGIGELFF,TGCGCCACCAAGGTCCCGCCCGGGGGAATCGGGGAGCTGTTTTTT
TRBV7-6,NA,TRBJ2-5,NA,CASSLKSDAQETQYF,TGTGCCAGCAGCTTAAAGTCAGATGCCCAAGAGACCCAGTACTTC
TRBV2,TRBD1,TRBJ1-4,NA,CASRGTGGGNEKLFF,TGTGCCAGCAGGGGGACAGGGGGCGGAAATGAAAAACTGTTTTTT
TRBV19,TRBD1,TRBJ1-5,NA,CASSPIDRGQEQPQHF,TGTGCCAGTAGTCCCATTGACAGGGGGCAGGAGCAGCCCCAGCATTTT
TRBV5-5,TRBD2,TRBJ2-1,NA,CASSQAGRTYNEQFF,TGTGCCAGCTCCCAAGCGGGGAGAACCTACAATGAGCAGTTCTTC
TRBV4-2,NA,TRBJ1-5,NA,CASSQDDLNQPQHF,TGTGCCAGCAGCCAAGATGATCTGAATCAGCCCCAGCATTTT
TRBV30,TRBD1,TRBJ1-5,NA,CAWSVPWDRGNQPQHF,TGTGCCTGGAGTGTACCGTGGGACAGGGGAAATCAGCCCCAGCATTTT
TRBV5-4,NA,TRBJ2-7,NA,CASSLWASPYEQYF,TGTGCCAGCAGCTTGTGGGCAAGTCCTTACGAGCAGTACTTC
TRBV13,NA,TRBJ2-2,NA,CASSLGRRETSPNTGELFF,TGTGCCAGCAGCTTAGGTCGCAGGGAGACTTCACCGAACACCGGGGAGCTGTTTTTT
TRBV7-9,TRBD2,TRBJ2-3,NA,CASSLVGAGGADTQYF,TGTGCCAGCAGCTTAGTTGGAGCGGGGGGGGCAGATACGCAGTATTTT
TRBV2,TRBD1,TRBJ1-2,once,CASSGQGMGGYTF,TGTGCCAGCAGTGGACAGGGGATGGGAGGCTACACCTTC
TRBV9,NA,TRBJ2-2,once,CASSVEQGNTGELFF,TGTGCCAGCAGCGTAGAGCAGGGGAACACCGGGGAGCTGTTTTTT
TRBV19,TRBD1,TRBJ1-5,few,CASSIRTGINQPQHF,TGTGCCAGTAGTATAAGGACAGGGATCAATCAGCCCCAGCATTTT
TRBV7-9,NA,TRBJ1-4,NA,CASSLTLKVTTNEKLFF,TGTGCCAGCAGCTTAACGTTAAAGGTCACAACTAATGAAAAACTGTTTTTT
TRBV12-5,TRBD1,TRBJ1-1,NA,CASGLVPGLSIEPTGGRTEAFF,TGTGCTAGTGGTTTGGTGCCGGGTTTATCCATTGAACCGACAGGGGGCCGGACTGAAGCTTTCTTT
TRBV15,NA,TRBJ2-1,NA,CATSELTRGFSYNEQFF,TGTGCCACCAGCGAATTAACGAGGGGGTTCTCCTACAATGAGCAGTTCTTC
TRBV28,TRBD2,TRBJ2-1,NA,CASSNPGLAGAQASDEQFF,TGTGCCAGCAGCAACCCGGGACTAGCGGGGGCACAGGCCTCGGATGAGCAGTTCTTC
TRBV23-1,TRBD1,TRBJ1-3,NA,CASSQFAGGQGFFSGNTIYF,TGCGCCAGCAGTCAATTCGCGGGTGGACAGGGGTTCTTCTCTGGAAACACCATATATTTT
TRBV14,NA,TRBJ1-1,NA,CASSQGLATEAFF,TGTGCCAGCAGCCAGGGGTTGGCCACTGAAGCTTTCTTT
TRBV2,NA,TRBJ1-3,NA,CASSDGAGNTIYF,TGTGCCAGCAGTGATGGCGCTGGAAACACCATATATTTT
TRBV7-3,TRBD1,TRBJ1-2,once,CASSLTHEGDRGGYTF,TGTGCCAGCAGCTTAACGCACGAAGGGGACAGGGGCGGCTACACCTTC